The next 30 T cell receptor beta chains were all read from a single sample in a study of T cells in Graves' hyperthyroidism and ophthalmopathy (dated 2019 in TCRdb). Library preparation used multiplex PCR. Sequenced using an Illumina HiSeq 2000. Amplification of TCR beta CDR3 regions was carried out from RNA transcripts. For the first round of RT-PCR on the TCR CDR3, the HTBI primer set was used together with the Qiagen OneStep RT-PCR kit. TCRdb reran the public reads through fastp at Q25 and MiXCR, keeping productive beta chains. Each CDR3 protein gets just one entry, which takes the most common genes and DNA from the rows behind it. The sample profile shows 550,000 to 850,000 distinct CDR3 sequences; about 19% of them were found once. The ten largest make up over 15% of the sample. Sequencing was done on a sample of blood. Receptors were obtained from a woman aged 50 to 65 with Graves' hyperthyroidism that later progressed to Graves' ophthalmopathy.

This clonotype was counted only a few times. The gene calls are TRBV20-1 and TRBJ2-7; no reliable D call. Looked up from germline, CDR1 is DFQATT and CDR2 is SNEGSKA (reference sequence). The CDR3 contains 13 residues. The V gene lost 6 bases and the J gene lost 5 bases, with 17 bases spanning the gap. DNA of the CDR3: TGCAGTGCGGATTCCCCCAACGGACACGAGCAGTACTTC. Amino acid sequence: CSADSPNGHEQYF.

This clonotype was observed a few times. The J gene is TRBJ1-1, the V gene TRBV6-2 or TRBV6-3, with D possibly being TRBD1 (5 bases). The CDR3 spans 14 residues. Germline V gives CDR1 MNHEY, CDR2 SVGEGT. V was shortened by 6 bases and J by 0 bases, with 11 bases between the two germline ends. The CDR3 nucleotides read TGTGCCAGCAGGCCCGGGGCTTTGAACACTGAAGCTTTCTTT. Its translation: CASRPGALNTEAFF.

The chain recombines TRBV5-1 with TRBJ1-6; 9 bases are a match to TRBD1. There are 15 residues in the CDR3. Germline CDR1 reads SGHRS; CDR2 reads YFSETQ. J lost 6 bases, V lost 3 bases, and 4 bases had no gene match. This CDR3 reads CASSSPGQGNSPLHF. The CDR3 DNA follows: TGCGCCAGCAGCTCACCGGGACAGGGTAATTCACCCCTCCACTTT.

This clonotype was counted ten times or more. DNA for the CDR3: TGTGCCAGCAGCTTGGGAAGGCTCTCTGGGGCCAACGTCCTGACTTTC. It encodes CASSLGRLSGANVLTF. The chain recombines TRBV11-2 with TRBJ2-6; D remains unclear. The CDR3 loop spans 16 amino acids. From germline, CDR1 is SGHAT and CDR2 FQNNGV. Trimming removed 3 bases at V and 0 bases at J, with 9 bases between.

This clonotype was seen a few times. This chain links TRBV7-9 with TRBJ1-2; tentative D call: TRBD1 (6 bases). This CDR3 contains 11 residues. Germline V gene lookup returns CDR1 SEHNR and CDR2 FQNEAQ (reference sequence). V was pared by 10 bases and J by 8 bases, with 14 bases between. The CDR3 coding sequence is TGTGCCATACTAGGGGGAAACGGCTACACCTTC. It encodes CAILGGNGYTF.

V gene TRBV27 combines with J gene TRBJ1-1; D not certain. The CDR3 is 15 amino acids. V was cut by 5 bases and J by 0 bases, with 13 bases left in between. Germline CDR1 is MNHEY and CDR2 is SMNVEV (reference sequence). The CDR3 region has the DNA TGTGCCAGCAGTCCAGAGGTCAACATGAACACTGAAGCTTTCTTT. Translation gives CASSPEVNMNTEAFF.

CDR3 loop: CASSSRASGNTIYF. The CDR3 DNA reads as TGTGCCAGCAGCTCCCGAGCCTCTGGAAACACCATATATTTT. The chain carries TRBV11-2 and TRBJ1-3; the D is unclear. The CDR3 runs to 14 residues. V lost 4 bases and J 0 bases, leaving 7 bases between the germline ends. Germline V gene data show CDR1 as SGHAT and CDR2 as FQNNGV.

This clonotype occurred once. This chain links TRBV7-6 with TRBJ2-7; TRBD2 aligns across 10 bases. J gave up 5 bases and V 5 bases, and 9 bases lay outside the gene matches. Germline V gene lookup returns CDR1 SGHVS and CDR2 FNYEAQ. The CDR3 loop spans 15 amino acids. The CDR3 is CASSALAGGYHEQYF. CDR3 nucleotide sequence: TGTGCCAGCAGCGCATTAGCGGGGGGTTACCACGAGCAGTACTTC.

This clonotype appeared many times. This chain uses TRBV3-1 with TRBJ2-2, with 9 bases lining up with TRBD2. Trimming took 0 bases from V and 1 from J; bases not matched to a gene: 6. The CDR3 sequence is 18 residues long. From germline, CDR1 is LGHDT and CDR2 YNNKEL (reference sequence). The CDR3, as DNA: TGTGCCAGCAGCCAAGAGCTAGCGGGGCCACGGAACACCGGGGAGCTGTTTTTT. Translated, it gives CASSQELAGPRNTGELFF.

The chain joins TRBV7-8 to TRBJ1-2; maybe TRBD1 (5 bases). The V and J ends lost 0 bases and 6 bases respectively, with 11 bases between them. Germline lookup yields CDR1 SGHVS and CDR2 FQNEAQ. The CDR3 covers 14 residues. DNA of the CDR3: TGTGCCAGCAGCTTAGCGGTAGGGGCCAATGGCTACACCTTC. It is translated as CASSLAVGANGYTF.

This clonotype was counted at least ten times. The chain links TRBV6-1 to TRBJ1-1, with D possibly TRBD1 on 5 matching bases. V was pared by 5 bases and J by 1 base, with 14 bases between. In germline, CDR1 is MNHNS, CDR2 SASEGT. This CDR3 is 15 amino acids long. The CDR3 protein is CASSRKVTGNTEAFF. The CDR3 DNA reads TGTGCCAGCAGTCGCAAAGTAACAGGGAACACTGAAGCTTTCTTT.

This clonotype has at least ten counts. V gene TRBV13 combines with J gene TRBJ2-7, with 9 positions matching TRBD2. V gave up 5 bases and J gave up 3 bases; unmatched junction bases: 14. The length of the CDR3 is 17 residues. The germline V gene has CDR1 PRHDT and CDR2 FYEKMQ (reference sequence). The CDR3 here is CASSLTAPSGVCYEQYF. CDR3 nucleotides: TGTGCCAGCAGCCTCACAGCCCCTAGCGGGGTGTGCTACGAGCAGTACTTC.

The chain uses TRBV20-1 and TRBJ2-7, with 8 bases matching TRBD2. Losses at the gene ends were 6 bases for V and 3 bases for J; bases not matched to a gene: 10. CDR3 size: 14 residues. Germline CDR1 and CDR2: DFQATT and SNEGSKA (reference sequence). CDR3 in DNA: TGCAGTGCGGAAACGTCTCTAGCGGGCTACGAGCAGTACTTC. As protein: CSAETSLAGYEQYF.

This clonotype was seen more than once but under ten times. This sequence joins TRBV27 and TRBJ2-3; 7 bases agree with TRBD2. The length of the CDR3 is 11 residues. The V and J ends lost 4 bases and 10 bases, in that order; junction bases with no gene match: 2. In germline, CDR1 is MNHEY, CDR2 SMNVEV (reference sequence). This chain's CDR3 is CASSWGGSQYF. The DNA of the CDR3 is TGTGCCAGCAGTTGGGGGGGATCGCAGTATTTT.

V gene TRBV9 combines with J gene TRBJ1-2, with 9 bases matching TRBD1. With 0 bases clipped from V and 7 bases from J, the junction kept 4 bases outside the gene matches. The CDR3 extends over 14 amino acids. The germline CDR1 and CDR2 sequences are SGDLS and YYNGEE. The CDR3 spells CASSVASTGGGYTF. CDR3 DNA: TGTGCCAGCAGCGTAGCCTCGACAGGGGGTGGCTACACCTTC. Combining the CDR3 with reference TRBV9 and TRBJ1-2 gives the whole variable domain DSGVTQTPKHLITATGQRVTLRCSPRSGDLSVYWYQQSLDQGLQFLIQYYNGEERAKGNILERFSAQQFPDLHSELNLSSLELGDSALYFCASSVASTGGGYTFGSGTRLTVV.

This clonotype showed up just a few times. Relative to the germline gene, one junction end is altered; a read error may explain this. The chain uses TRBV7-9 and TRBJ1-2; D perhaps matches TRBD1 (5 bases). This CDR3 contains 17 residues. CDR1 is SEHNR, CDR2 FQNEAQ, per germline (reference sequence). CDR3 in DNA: TGTACCAGCAGCCCTGTCCCGGGACGGGGAGCGCGGGGTGGCTACACCTTC. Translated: CTSSPVPGRGARGGYTF.

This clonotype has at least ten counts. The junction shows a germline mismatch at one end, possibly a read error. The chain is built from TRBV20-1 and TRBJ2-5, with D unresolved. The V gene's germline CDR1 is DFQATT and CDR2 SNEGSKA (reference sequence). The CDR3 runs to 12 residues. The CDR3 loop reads CSAREYQETQYF. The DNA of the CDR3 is TGCAGTGCCAGAGAGTACCAAGAGACCCAGTACTTC.

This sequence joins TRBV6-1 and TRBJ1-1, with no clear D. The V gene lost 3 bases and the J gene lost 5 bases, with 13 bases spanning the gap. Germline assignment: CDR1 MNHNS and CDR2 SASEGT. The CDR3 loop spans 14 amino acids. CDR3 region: CASSEIPSRTEAFF. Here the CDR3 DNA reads TGTGCCAGCAGTGAGATCCCCTCGAGGACTGAAGCTTTCTTT.

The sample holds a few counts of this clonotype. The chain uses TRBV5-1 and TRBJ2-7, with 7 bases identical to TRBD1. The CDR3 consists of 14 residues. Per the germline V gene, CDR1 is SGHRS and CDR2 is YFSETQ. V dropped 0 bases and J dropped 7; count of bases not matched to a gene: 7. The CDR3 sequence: CASSLEGQFKEQYF. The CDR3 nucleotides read TGCGCCAGCAGCTTGGAGGGACAGTTTAAGGAGCAGTACTTC.

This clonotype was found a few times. CDR3 sequence reads: CASRGVIGQQETQYF. The CDR3 DNA reads as TGTGCCAGCAGAGGGGTTATCGGACAGCAAGAGACCCAGTACTTC. The chain recombines TRBV7-9 with TRBJ2-5, with a possible D match to TRBD1 (6 bases). V dropped 6 bases and J dropped 2 bases, with 16 bases sitting between them. The CDR3 is made up of 15 amino acids. Germline V gives CDR1 SEHNR, CDR2 FQNEAQ (reference sequence).

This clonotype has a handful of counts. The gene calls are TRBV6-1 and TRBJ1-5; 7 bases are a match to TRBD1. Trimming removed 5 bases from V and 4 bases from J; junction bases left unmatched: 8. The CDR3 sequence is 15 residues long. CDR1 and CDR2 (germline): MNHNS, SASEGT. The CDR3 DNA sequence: TGTGCCAGCAGTACGGGGACAGCTATTAATCAGCCCCAGCATTTT. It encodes CASSTGTAINQPQHF.

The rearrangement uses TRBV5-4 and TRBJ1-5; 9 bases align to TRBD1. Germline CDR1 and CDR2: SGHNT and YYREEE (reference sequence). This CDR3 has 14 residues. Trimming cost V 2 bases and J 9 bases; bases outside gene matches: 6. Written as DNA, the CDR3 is TGTGCCAGCAGCTTAAGGGACAGGGTTCCGCCCCAGCATTTT. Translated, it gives CASSLRDRVPPQHF.

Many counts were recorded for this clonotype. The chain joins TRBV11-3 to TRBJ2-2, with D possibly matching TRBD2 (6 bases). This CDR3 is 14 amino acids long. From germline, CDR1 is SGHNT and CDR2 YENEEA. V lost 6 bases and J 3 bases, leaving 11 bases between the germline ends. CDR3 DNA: TGTGCCAGCAGTGGCACGGGGGACACCGGGGAGCTGTTTTTT. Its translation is CASSGTGDTGELFF.

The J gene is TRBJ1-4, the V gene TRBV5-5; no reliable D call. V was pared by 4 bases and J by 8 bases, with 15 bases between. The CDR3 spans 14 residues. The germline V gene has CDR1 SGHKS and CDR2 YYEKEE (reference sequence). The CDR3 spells CASSPLSLREKLFF. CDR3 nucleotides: TGTGCCAGCAGCCCATTGTCCCTACGGGAAAAACTGTTTTTT.

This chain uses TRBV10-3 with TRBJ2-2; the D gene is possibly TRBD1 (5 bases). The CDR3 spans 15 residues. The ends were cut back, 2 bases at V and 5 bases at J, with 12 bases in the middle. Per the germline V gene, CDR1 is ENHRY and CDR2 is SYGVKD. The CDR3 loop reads CAISEGRQGTGELFF. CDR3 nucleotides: TGTGCCATCAGTGAGGGGCGGCAGGGAACCGGGGAGCTGTTTTTT.

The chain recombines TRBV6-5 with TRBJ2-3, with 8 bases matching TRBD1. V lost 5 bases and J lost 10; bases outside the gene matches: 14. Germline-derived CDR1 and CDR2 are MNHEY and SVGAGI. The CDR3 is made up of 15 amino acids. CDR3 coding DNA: TGTGCCAGCAGTACTATACAGGGGGTTTCGGACCCGCAGTATTTT. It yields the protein CASSTIQGVSDPQYF.

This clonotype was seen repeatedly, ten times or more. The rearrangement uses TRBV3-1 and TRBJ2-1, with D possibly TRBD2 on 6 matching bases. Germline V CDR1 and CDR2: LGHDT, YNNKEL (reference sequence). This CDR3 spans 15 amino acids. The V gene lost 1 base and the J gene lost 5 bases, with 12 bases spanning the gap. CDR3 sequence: CASSQGGGADNEQFF. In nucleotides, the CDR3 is TGTGCCAGCAGCCAAGGGGGCGGGGCCGACAATGAGCAGTTCTTC.

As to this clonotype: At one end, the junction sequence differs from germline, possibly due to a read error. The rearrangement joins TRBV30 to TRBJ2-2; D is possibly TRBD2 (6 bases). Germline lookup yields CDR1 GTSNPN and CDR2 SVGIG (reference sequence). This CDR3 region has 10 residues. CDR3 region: CAWSSGELSF. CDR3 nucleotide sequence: TGTGCCTGGAGTTCGGGGGAGCTGTCTTTT.

This chain's CDR3 is CSARIGGGVDYGYTF. The DNA of the CDR3 is TGCAGTGCTCGTATCGGGGGGGGGGTGGACTATGGCTACACCTTC. The chain carries TRBV20-1 and TRBJ1-2; tentative D call: TRBD1 (5 bases). Germline CDR1 is DFQATT and CDR2 is SNEGSKA (reference sequence). This CDR3 comprises 15 residues. The V end was cut by 5 bases, the J end by 3 bases, with 19 bases between.

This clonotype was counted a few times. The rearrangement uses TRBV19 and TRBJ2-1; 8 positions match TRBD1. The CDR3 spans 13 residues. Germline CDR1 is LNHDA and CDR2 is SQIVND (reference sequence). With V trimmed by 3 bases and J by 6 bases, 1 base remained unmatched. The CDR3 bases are TGTGCCAGTAGTATTGACAGGGGCAATGAGCAGTTCTTC. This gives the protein CASSIDRGNEQFF.